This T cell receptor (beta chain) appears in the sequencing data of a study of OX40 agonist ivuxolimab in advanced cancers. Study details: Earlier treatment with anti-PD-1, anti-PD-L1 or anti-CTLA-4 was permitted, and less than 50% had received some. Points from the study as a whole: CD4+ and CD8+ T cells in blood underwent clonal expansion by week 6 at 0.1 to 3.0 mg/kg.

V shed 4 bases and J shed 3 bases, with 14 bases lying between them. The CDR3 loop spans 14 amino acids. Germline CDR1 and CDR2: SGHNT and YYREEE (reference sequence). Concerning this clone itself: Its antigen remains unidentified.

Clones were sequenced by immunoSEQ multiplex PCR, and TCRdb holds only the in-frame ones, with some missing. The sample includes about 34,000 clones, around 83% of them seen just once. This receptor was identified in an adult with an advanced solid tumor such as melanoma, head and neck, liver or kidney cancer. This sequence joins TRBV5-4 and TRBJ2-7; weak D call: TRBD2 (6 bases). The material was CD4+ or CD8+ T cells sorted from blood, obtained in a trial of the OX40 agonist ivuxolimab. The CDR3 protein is CASSRLQEGYEQYF. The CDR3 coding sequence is TGTGCCAGCAGCCGCTTACAGGAGGGCTACGAGCAGTACTTC. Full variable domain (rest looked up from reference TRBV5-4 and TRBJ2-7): ETGVTQSPTHLIKTRGQQVTLRCSSQSGHNTVSWYQQALGQGPQFIFQYYREEENGRGNFPPRFSGLQFPNYSSELNVNALELDDSALYLCASSRLQEGYEQYFGPGTRLTVT.